Listed below are T cell receptor beta chains from one sample, sequenced in a study of OX40 agonist ivuxolimab in advanced cancers. The repertoire was sequenced with immunoSEQ multiplex PCR; TCRdb's copy has only in-frame clones and lacks some. The sample consists of some 89,000 clones, 84% of them appearing once. The source material was CD4+ or CD8+ T cells sorted from blood, sampled in a trial of the OX40 agonist ivuxolimab. These receptors all come from an adult with an advanced solid tumor such as melanoma, head and neck, liver or kidney cancer. Each CDR3 is given with its conserved first and last residue. Size is stated for part of the rows, as once, few or many counts, or as a class when the clone is expanded.

abundance,v_gene,CDR3aa
once,TRBV15,CATSRGSGGVSTDTQYF
NA,TRBV5-6,CASSLVAGGLLDGNTIYF
once,TRBV5-4,CASSLDGGNNEQFF
NA,TRBV2,CASRGRGQETQYF
NA,TRBV19,CASSKGKNTGELFF
NA,TRBV4-1,CASSRRSETARPNEKLFF
few,TRBV19,CASSTGTGGSSYNEQFF
NA,TRBV4-3,CASSQGGSLRLNYGYTF
NA,TRBV6-1,CASRERYEQYF
NA,TRBV9,CASSVGLAGTEGAQYF
NA,TRBV7-3,CASSLSSDRVVTEAFF
NA,TRBV7-3,CASSSGTNPSYGYTF
NA,TRBV30,CAWRAYSGLAGGPGVNEQFF
NA,TRBV7-3,CASSPDRNYGYTF
NA,TRBV5-4,CASSARGGTEAFF
NA,TRBV28,CASSPMGESYNSPLHF
NA,TRBV30,CAWSVKGFDQPQHF
NA,TRBV28,CASSPLAGGRGDTQYF
NA,TRBV25-1,CASSERWGRRGYTF
NA,TRBV19,CASSIVGGFGATVTIYF
once,TRBV5-1,CATAGTGGFQETQYF
once,TRBV5-1,CASSLMLDQETQYF
once,TRBV30,CAWIGRASGYTF
NA,TRBV4-2,CASSQNRQGANEQYF
NA,TRBV18,CASSPLQGQGNTEAFF
NA,TRBV2,CASSEDGRGDEAFF
NA,TRBV7-8,CASSSWGWQGARTYEQYF
NA,TRBV6-5,CASKGRHSYEQYF
NA,TRBV5-1,CASSLQGPSSREQFF
few,TRBV9,CASSSGQGNTEAFF
once,TRBV6-6,CASADRGRITDTQYF
NA,TRBV28,CASSGSVPSGGLETQYF
NA,TRBV30,CAYTGQGRTYNSPLHF
NA,TRBV10-3,CAIRAGDEKLFF
NA,TRBV27,CASSKQAHLNQPQHF
few,TRBV6-5,CASSPSPPSYF